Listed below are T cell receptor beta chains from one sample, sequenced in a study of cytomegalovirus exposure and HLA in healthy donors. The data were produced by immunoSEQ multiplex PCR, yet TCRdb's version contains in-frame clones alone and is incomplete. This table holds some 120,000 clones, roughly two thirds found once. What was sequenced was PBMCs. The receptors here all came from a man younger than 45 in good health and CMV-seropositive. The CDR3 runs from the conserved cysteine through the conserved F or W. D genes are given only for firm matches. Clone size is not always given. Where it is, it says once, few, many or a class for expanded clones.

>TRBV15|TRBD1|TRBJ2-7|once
CATSRTTGGEYEQYF
TGTGCCACCAGCAGAACTACAGGGGGCGAATACGAGCAGTACTTC
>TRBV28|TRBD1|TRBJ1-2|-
CASSSFQDRGRFGYTF
TGTGCCAGCAGTTCCTTCCAAGACAGGGGGCGTTTTGGCTACACCTTC
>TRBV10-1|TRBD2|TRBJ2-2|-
CARGRGTNFTGELFF
TGCGCCAGGGGGAGGGGCACTAATTTCACCGGGGAGCTGTTTTTT
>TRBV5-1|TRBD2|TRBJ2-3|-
CASRERADSGSSTDTQYF
TGCGCCAGCAGAGAACGCGCCGATAGCGGGAGTAGCACAGATACGCAGTATTTT
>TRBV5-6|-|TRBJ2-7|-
CASSSTGFFPYEQYF
TGTGCCAGCAGCTCGACCGGGTTCTTTCCCTACGAGCAGTACTTC
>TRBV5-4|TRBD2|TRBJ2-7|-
CASSLGIAGGKAQYF
TGTGCCAGCAGCTTGGGGATAGCGGGAGGTAAGGCGCAGTACTTC
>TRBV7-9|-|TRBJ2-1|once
CASSLINGGGTNEQFF
TGTGCCAGCAGCTTAATCAACGGGGGAGGAACCAATGAGCAGTTCTTC
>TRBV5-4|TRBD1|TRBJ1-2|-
CASSLAPGQEVNYGYTF
TGTGCCAGCAGCTTGGCCCCGGGACAGGAAGTTAACTATGGCTACACCTTC
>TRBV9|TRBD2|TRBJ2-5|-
CASSPSGVAGQETQYF
TGTGCCAGCAGCCCCTCTGGGGTAGCGGGACAAGAGACCCAGTACTTC
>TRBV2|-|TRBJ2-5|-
CASSAGSEETQYF
TGTGCCAGCAGTGCAGGGTCGGAAGAGACCCAGTACTTC
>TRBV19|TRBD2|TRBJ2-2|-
CASSIGLAGGHLNTGELFF
TGTGCCAGTAGTATAGGACTAGCGGGAGGCCACTTGAACACCGGGGAGCTGTTTTTT
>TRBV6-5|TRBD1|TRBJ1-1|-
CASSTDRVSTEAFF
TGTGCCAGCAGCACCGACAGGGTGAGCACTGAAGCTTTCTTT
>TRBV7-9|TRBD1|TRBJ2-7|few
CAIRDRGYEQYF
TGTGCCATTCGGGACAGGGGTTACGAGCAGTACTTC
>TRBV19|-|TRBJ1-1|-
CASSVVAGTEAFF
TGTGCCAGTAGTGTGGTCGCGGGGACTGAAGCTTTCTTT
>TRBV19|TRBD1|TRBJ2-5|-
CASSAQGGETQYF
TGTGCCAGTAGTGCACAGGGGGGCGAGACCCAGTACTTC
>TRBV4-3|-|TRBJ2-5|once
CASSQAQGWTETQYF
TGCGCCAGCAGCCAAGCGCAGGGGTGGACGGAGACCCAGTACTTC
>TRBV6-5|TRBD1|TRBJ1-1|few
CASYSGGWLNTEAFF
TGTGCCAGCTATTCAGGGGGCTGGTTGAACACTGAAGCTTTCTTT
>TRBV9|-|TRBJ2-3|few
CASSVEGVGGFGTDTQYF
TGTGCCAGCAGCGTAGAGGGGGTGGGGGGGTTTGGAACAGATACGCAGTATTTT
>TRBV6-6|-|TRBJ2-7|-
CASSYSAPGLMYEQYF
TGTGCCAGCAGTTACTCGGCGCCAGGGTTGATGTACGAGCAGTACTTC
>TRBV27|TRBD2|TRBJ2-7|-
CASKLAGKSYEQYF
TGTGCCAGCAAATTAGCGGGGAAGTCCTACGAGCAGTACTTC
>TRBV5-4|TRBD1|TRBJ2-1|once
CASSFTGTDNNEQFF
TGTGCCAGCAGCTTCACCGGGACAGACAACAATGAGCAGTTCTTC
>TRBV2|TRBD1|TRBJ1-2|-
CASTLQRTGSYGYTF
TGTGCCAGCACCCTTCAAAGGACAGGCTCCTATGGCTACACCTTC
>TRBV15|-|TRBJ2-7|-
CATSSGGPEQYF
TGTGCCACCAGCAGTGGAGGGCCCGAGCAGTACTTC
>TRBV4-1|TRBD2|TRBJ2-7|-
CASSQVGGPGEQYF
TGCGCCAGCAGCCAGGTGGGAGGGCCGGGTGAGCAGTACTTC
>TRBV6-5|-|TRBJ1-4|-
CASSYSQATNEKLFF
TGTGCCAGCAGTTATTCTCAGGCAACTAATGAAAAACTGTTTTTT
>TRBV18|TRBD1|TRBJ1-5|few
CASSGTGAVQPQHF
TGTGCCAGCTCGGGGACAGGGGCCGTTCAGCCCCAGCATTTT
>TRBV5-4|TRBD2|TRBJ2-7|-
CASSGGLAGTYEQYF
TGTGCCAGCAGCGGGGGACTAGCGGGAACCTACGAGCAGTACTTC
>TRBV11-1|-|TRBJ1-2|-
CASSPGQGKYGYTF
TGTGCCAGCAGCCCCGGCCAGGGAAAGTATGGCTACACCTTC
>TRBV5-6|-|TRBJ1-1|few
CASSWGVNTEAFF
TGTGCCAGCAGCTGGGGGGTGAACACTGAAGCTTTCTTT
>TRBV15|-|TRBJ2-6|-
CATSSTTASGANVLTF
TGTGCCACCAGCAGTACAACAGCCTCTGGGGCCAACGTCCTGACTTTC
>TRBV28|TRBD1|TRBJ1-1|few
CASSSGQGPYFGTFF
TGTGCCAGCAGTTCGGGACAGGGACCATACTTTGGAACTTTCTTT
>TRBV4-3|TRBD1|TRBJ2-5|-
CASSQELDRGLYQKETQYF
TGCGCCAGCAGCCAAGAGTTGGACAGGGGGCTGTACCAAAAAGAGACCCAGTACTTC
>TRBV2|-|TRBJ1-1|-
CASNDPQSEAFF
TGTGCCAGCAATGACCCCCAGTCTGAAGCTTTCTTT
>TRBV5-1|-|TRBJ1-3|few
CASSLLGERAGNTIYF
TGCGCCAGCAGCTTGCTTGGGGAGAGAGCTGGAAACACCATATATTTT
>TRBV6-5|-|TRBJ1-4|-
CASSYSSSREGEKLFF
TGTGCCAGCAGTTACTCGAGCTCCAGGGAGGGTGAAAAACTGTTTTTT
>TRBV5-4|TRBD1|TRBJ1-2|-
CASSRQGLSLYGYTF
TGTGCCAGCAGCCGACAGGGCCTCTCCCTCTATGGCTACACCTTC
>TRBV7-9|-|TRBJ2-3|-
CASSLSRAGADTQYF
TGTGCCAGCAGCTTATCCCGTGCAGGGGCAGATACGCAGTATTTT
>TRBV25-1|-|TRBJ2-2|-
CASSDTRPNTGELFF
TGTGCCAGCAGTGATACACGCCCGAACACCGGGGAGCTGTTTTTT
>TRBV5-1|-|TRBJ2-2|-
CASSFLRGTGELFF
TGCGCCAGCAGCTTTCTTAGGGGCACCGGGGAGCTGTTTTTT
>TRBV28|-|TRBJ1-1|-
CASSPGNTEAFF
TGTGCCAGCAGTCCGGGGAACACTGAAGCTTTCTTT
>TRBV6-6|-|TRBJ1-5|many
CASSSNTENQPQHF
TGTGCCAGCAGTTCGAACACAGAAAATCAGCCCCAGCATTTT
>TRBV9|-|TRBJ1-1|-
CASSVDRMNTEAFF
TGTGCCAGCAGCGTAGACAGAATGAACACTGAAGCTTTCTTT
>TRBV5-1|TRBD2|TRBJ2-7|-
CASSFRLAGSYEQYF
TGCGCCAGCAGCTTTAGACTAGCGGGAAGCTACGAGCAGTACTTC
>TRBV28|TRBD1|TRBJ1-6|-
CASRTGGDVVNSPLHF
TGTGCCAGCAGAACAGGGGGGGACGTAGTTAATTCACCCCTCCACTTT
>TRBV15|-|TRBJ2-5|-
CATSRKTWTVGGQETQYF
TGTGCCACCAGCAGGAAGACCTGGACAGTCGGCGGTCAAGAGACCCAGTACTTC
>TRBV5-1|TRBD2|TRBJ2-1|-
CASSGTSTSGGWQSSYNEQFF
TGCGCCAGCAGCGGAACCTCTACTAGCGGGGGTTGGCAGAGCTCCTACAATGAGCAGTTCTTC
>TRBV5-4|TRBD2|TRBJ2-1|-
CASSPRREREYSYNEQFF
TGTGCCAGCAGCCCTAGACGGGAGCGGGAGTATTCCTACAATGAGCAGTTCTTC
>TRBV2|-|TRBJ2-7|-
CASSAGTPYEQYF
TGTGCCAGCAGTGCTGGCACACCCTACGAGCAGTACTTC
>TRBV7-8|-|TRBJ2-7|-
CASSFDPVGAEGEQYF
TGTGCCAGCAGCTTCGATCCGGTGGGAGCTGAGGGCGAGCAGTACTTC
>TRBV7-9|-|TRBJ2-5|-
CASSLRDTIQETQYF
TGTGCCAGCAGCTTACGGGACACCATCCAAGAGACCCAGTACTTC
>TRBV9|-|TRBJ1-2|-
CASSRDPTEPNYGYTF
TGTGCCAGCAGCCGTGACCCGACGGAGCCTAACTATGGCTACACCTTC